Below are 31 T cell receptor beta chains sequenced from a single sample in a study of T cell responses to AZD1222 COVID-19 vaccine. Sequencing used immunoSEQ multiplex PCR; TCRdb keeps in-frame clones, though not all of them. This repertoire shows 140,000 to 150,000 clones, nearly 95% found once; its top ten account for 5% to 5.5%. Specimen: peripheral blood, collected on day 0 of AZD1222 vaccination. The receptors come from an adult in good health.

The gene calls are TRBV4-1 and TRBJ1-5; D not certain. V gave up 0 bases and J gave up 5 bases, with 11 bases separating them. CDR1 and CDR2 (germline): MGHRA, YSYEKL. The CDR3 sequence is 15 residues long. The CDR3 DNA is TGCGCCAGCAGCCAAGATTGGGCAGAAGATCAGCCCCAGCATTTT. It is translated as CASSQDWAEDQPQHF.

The chain combines TRBV10-2 with TRBJ2-7; the match to TRBD1 covers 8 bases. The germline CDR1 and CDR2 sequences are WSHSY and SAAADI. The CDR3 has 15 amino acids. V lost 4 bases and J lost 5; bases outside the gene matches: 10. The CDR3 region is CASSGSRGPLHEQYF. CDR3 in DNA: TGCGCCAGCAGTGGATCCAGGGGGCCCCTTCACGAGCAGTACTTC.

The V and J genes are TRBV6-2 or TRBV6-3 and TRBJ1-5; D uncertain. This CDR3 has 14 residues. Trimming pared 6 bases from V and 0 bases from J, leaving 9 bases between. CDR1 is MNHEY and CDR2 is SVGEGT in the germline V gene. CDR3 sequence reads: CASSPDGSNQPQHF. Here the CDR3 DNA reads TGTGCCAGCAGCCCCGACGGTAGCAATCAGCCCCAGCATTTT.

The chain couples TRBV6-2 or TRBV6-3 to TRBJ2-7; TRBD1 is a possible D gene (5 bases). The CDR3 sequence is 16 residues long. Trimming pared 2 bases from V and 0 bases from J, leaving 14 bases between. The germline V gene encodes CDR1 MNHEY and CDR2 SVGEGT. The CDR3 spells CASSYEFSDSSYEQYF. The CDR3 nucleotides read TGTGCCAGCAGTTACGAGTTCAGTGACAGCTCCTACGAGCAGTACTTC.

The rearrangement joins TRBV15 to TRBJ2-7; 9 nucleotides match TRBD2. The CDR3 is 15 amino acids. Germline CDR1 reads LNHNV; CDR2 reads YYDKDF (reference sequence). V shed 0 bases, J shed 4 bases, and the junction held 4 bases outside the gene matches. This CDR3 is CATSREGLAGYEQYF. In DNA, the CDR3 is TGTGCCACCAGCAGAGAGGGACTAGCTGGGTACGAGCAGTACTTC.

CDR3 bases: TGTGCCACCAGCAGAGCCTGGACAGGGGAGACCGGGGAGCTGTTTTTT. Translating gives CATSRAWTGETGELFF. The chain links TRBV15 to TRBJ2-2, with 9 bases that match TRBD1. The CDR3 runs to 16 residues. Germline V CDR1 and CDR2: LNHNV, YYDKDF (reference sequence). V lost 1 base to trimming and J lost 5 bases; unmatched junction nucleotides: 5.

CDR3 in DNA: TGCGCCAGCAGCTTTACTTGGGGGACTGAAGCTTTCTTT. Translating gives CASSFTWGTEAFF. The chain uses TRBV5-1 and TRBJ1-1, with D possibly matching TRBD1 (5 bases). Germline-derived CDR1 and CDR2 are SGHRS and YFSETQ. This CDR3 spans 13 amino acids. The V gene lost 2 bases and the J gene lost 5 bases, with 10 bases spanning the gap.

The gene calls are TRBV28 and TRBJ1-3; no clear D. Germline loops: CDR1 MDHEN, CDR2 SYDVKM. The CDR3 spans 14 residues. Trimming left V 10 bases short and J 0 bases short, with 13 bases between. The CDR3 region is CATGGRDSGNTIYF. Here the CDR3 DNA reads TGTGCCACCGGAGGTCGGGACTCTGGAAACACCATATATTTT. The entire variable domain, with the rest obtained from reference TRBV28 and TRBJ1-3, is as follows: DVKVTQSSRYLVKRTGEKVFLECVQDMDHENMFWYRQDPGLGLRLIYFSYDVKMKEKGDIPEGYSVSREKKERFSLILESASTNQTSMYLCATGGRDSGNTIYFGEGSWLTVV.

This clone appeared a few times. The rearrangement joins TRBV19 to TRBJ1-2, with 9 bases matching TRBD1. The CDR3 sequence is 15 residues long. The J segment lost 4 bases and the V segment lost 5 bases, leaving 8 bases of the junction unmatched. CDR1 is LNHDA and CDR2 is SQIVND in the germline V gene (reference sequence). The CDR3 spells CASSAATTGGYGYTF. DNA for the CDR3: TGTGCCAGTAGTGCGGCTACGACAGGGGGCTATGGCTACACCTTC. The entire variable domain, with the rest obtained from reference TRBV19 and TRBJ1-2, is as follows: DGGITQSPKYLFRKEGQNVTLSCEQNLNHDAMYWYRQDPGQGLRLIYYSQIVNDFQKGDIAEGYSVSREKKESFPLTVTSAQKNPTAFYLCASSAATTGGYGYTFGSGTRLTVV.

This clone was seen only once. The chain links TRBV19 to TRBJ2-1, with 11 nucleotides matching TRBD2. V dropped 0 bases and J dropped 9; count of bases not matched to a gene: 7. There are 16 residues in the CDR3. Germline values: CDR1 LNHDA, CDR2 SQIVND (reference sequence). CDR3 coding DNA: TGTGCCAGTAGTATAGATGGTAGCGGGAGGGGTGGTGAGCAGTTCTTC. The encoded protein is CASSIDGSGRGGEQFF.

V usage is TRBV5-6 and J usage is TRBJ2-5; D unresolved. Trimming cost V 0 bases and J 5 bases, with 8 bases left between them. CDR1 is SGHDT, CDR2 YYEEEE, per germline. CDR3 size: 13 residues. CDR3 sequence (DNA): TGTGCCAGCAGCTTGGGAGCGAGGGAGACCCAGTACTTC. Translating gives CASSLGARETQYF.

The chain joins TRBV6-5 to TRBJ2-7; D not resolved. The CDR3 extends over 12 amino acids. Looked up from germline, CDR1 is MNHEY and CDR2 is SVGAGI. V lost 8 bases and J 5 bases, leaving 13 bases between the germline ends. CDR3 sequence (DNA): TGTGCCAGCTGGGATCAGACCCACGAGCAGTACTTC. It is translated as CASWDQTHEQYF.

The chain joins TRBV30 to TRBJ1-2; TRBD1 matches 7 bases. V shed 2 bases and J 4 bases; nucleotides not matched to a gene: 10. This CDR3 spans 15 amino acids. Germline V lookup: CDR1 GTSNPN, CDR2 SVGIG (reference sequence). In DNA form, the CDR3 reads TGTGCCTGGAGTAGGGGACAGTCCACCATCTATGGCTACACCTTC. This codes for CAWSRGQSTIYGYTF.

This clone has just a few counts. This chain joins TRBV28 and TRBJ2-7; D might be TRBD2 (6 bases). This CDR3 region has 14 residues. V dropped 7 bases and J dropped 2 bases, with 15 bases sitting between them. Germline CDR1 MDHEN, CDR2 SYDVKM. DNA for the CDR3: TGTGCCAGCACCACACCGGGACTGACCTACGAGCAGTACTTC. Translation: CASTTPGLTYEQYF.

This clone was seen a handful of times. The chain has TRBV7-9 and TRBJ1-5, with D tentatively TRBD1 (6 bases). V shed 2 bases and J shed 2 bases, with 16 bases lying between them. The CDR3 is 17 residues long. Germline loops: CDR1 SEHNR, CDR2 FQNEAQ (reference sequence). CDR3 region: CASSLSPGGGGNQPQHF. CDR3 nucleotide sequence: TGTGCCAGCAGCTTATCCCCCGGGGGCGGGGGCAATCAGCCCCAGCATTTT.

The chain carries TRBV28 and TRBJ2-5; D possibly uses TRBD1 or TRBD2 (5 bases each). Trimming removed 7 bases at V and 1 base at J, with 13 bases between. The CDR3 covers 14 residues. Germline V CDR1 and CDR2: MDHEN, SYDVKM. CDR3 sequence reads: CASIGDRSQETQYF. The CDR3 DNA is TGTGCCAGCATTGGGGACCGAAGCCAAGAGACCCAGTACTTC.

This clone was detected only once. The V and J genes are TRBV7-9 and TRBJ2-5, with a tentative D call TRBD2 (5 bases). The germline V and J ends were trimmed by 1 base and 4 bases, with 10 bases remaining between them. The length of the CDR3 is 14 residues. The germline CDR1 and CDR2 sequences are SEHNR and FQNEAQ (reference sequence). CDR3 nucleotide sequence: TGTGCCAGCAGCTTAGTCGCGGGTGGAGAGACCCAGTACTTC. Protein product: CASSLVAGGETQYF.

The chain employs TRBV19 and TRBJ2-1; 7 bases are shared with TRBD1. Germline CDR1 and CDR2: LNHDA and SQIVND (reference sequence). The ends lost 7 bases at V and 3 bases at J; junction bases unmatched: 9. The CDR3 is 15 residues long. The CDR3 protein is CASTDRSGGYNEQFF. The CDR3 nucleotides are TGTGCCAGTACCGATCGGTCAGGGGGCTACAATGAGCAGTTCTTC.

This chain links TRBV28 with TRBJ2-3; TRBD1 aligns across 9 bases. J was trimmed by 5 bases and V by 3 bases; bases with no gene match: 3. Germline CDR1 and CDR2: MDHEN and SYDVKM. This CDR3 has 14 amino acids. The CDR3 bases are TGTGCCAGCAGTTTGACAGGGGGGAGAGATACGCAGTATTTT. Translated: CASSLTGGRDTQYF.

V usage is TRBV5-4 and J usage is TRBJ2-1; perhaps D is TRBD1 or TRBD2 (5 bases each). V lost 4 bases and J lost 0, with 17 bases in between. This CDR3 spans 17 amino acids. Germline V CDR1 and CDR2: SGHNT, YYREEE (reference sequence). The CDR3 protein is CASSRAGGSSSYNEQFF. The CDR3 DNA reads TGTGCCAGCAGCCGCGCTGGGGGTTCTAGCTCCTACAATGAGCAGTTCTTC.

The chain is built from TRBV2 and TRBJ2-5; D may be TRBD2 (5 bases). CDR1 and CDR2 from the germline V gene are SNHLY and FYNNEI. Trimming left V 1 base short and J 3 bases short, with 6 bases between. The CDR3 length is 13 residues. This CDR3 reads CASSEDGKETQYF. CDR3 bases: TGTGCCAGCAGTGAAGACGGGAAAGAGACCCAGTACTTC.

V gene TRBV2 combines with J gene TRBJ2-3, with D possibly matching TRBD2 (5 bases). The germline V and J ends were trimmed by 8 bases and 4 bases, with 13 bases remaining between them. Germline CDR1 is SNHLY and CDR2 is FYNNEI. The CDR3 length is 13 residues. CDR3 protein: CASELARSDTQYF. The CDR3 DNA follows: TGTGCCAGCGAGCTAGCTCGGTCAGATACGCAGTATTTT.

A single count supports this clone. J is TRBJ2-1 and V is TRBV15; tentatively, D is TRBD2 (6 bases). This CDR3 is built from 18 residues. Germline-derived CDR1 and CDR2 are LNHNV and YYDKDF (reference sequence). With 1 base removed from V and 4 bases from J, the gap between germline ends came to 20 bases. This chain's CDR3 is CATSRVGRGGTKYNEQFF. The CDR3 coding sequence is TGTGCCACCAGCAGAGTGGGTAGGGGAGGAACTAAGTACAATGAGCAGTTCTTC.

This clone was recorded once. V usage is TRBV5-6 and J usage is TRBJ2-5; no clear D. V was pared by 0 bases and J by 2 bases, with 14 bases between. From germline, CDR1 is SGHDT and CDR2 YYEEEE. The CDR3 is made up of 16 amino acids. The CDR3 coding sequence is TGTGCCAGCAGCTTGGGAGGCTGGGCGGCACAAGAGACCCAGTACTTC. Its protein is CASSLGGWAAQETQYF.

The V call is TRBV25-1, the J call TRBJ2-1; D remains unclear. Per the germline V gene, CDR1 is MGHDK and CDR2 is SYGVNS. The length of the CDR3 is 15 residues. V lost 7 bases and J lost 0, with 13 bases in between. CDR3 sequence reads: CASTGIKSSYNEQFF. Written as DNA, the CDR3 is TGTGCCAGCACTGGGATCAAAAGCTCCTACAATGAGCAGTTCTTC.

As concerns this clone: Different DNA sequences within this sample yield the same CDR3. V and J are TRBV30 and TRBJ1-5, with a possible D match to TRBD1 (5 bases). The germline CDR1 and CDR2 sequences are GTSNPN and SVGIG (reference sequence). V was cut by 2 bases and J by 1 base, with 6 bases left in between. This CDR3 is built from 13 residues. The CDR3 DNA follows: TGTGCCTGGAGTCCAGGGAGCAATCAGCCCCAGCATTTT. Amino acid sequence: CAWSPGSNQPQHF.

The chain joins TRBV3-1 (or the pseudogene TRBV3-2) to TRBJ2-1, with D hard to call. There are 14 residues in the CDR3. The ends were cut back, 0 bases at V and 7 bases at J, with 10 bases in the middle. CDR1 and CDR2 from the germline V gene are LGHDT and YNNKEL (reference sequence). The CDR3 bases are TGTGCCAGCAGCCAAGATTCCGCGTCGAATGAGCAGTTCTTC. Translating gives CASSQDSASNEQFF.

The rearrangement joins TRBV2 to TRBJ2-3, with 7 bases matching TRBD2. The CDR3 contains 16 residues. The V and J ends lost 1 base and 1 base, in that order; junction bases with no gene match: 5. Germline assignment: CDR1 SNHLY and CDR2 FYNNEI. The CDR3 bases are TGTGCCAGCAGTGAAGTCGGCGGGAGCCGCACAGATACGCAGTATTTT. Translating it yields CASSEVGGSRTDTQYF.

The chain joins TRBV10-3 to TRBJ1-6; D remains unclear. Trimming shortened V by 3 bases and J by 0 bases, and 9 bases separated the two germline ends. The CDR3 totals 16 residues. Germline V gene sequence: CDR1 ENHRY, CDR2 SYGVKD. In DNA, the CDR3 is TGTGCCATCAGTGAAAGGGATAGCTCCTATAATTCACCCCTCCACTTT. This codes for CAISERDSSYNSPLHF.

This chain joins TRBV5-1 and TRBJ2-3; D tentatively reads TRBD1 or TRBD2 (6 bases each). Germline assignment: CDR1 SGHRS and CDR2 YFSETQ. V lost 0 bases and J 4 bases, leaving 24 bases between the germline ends. This CDR3 has 19 residues. The CDR3 region is CASSLDGGGEIPLPDTQYF. The CDR3 DNA follows: TGCGCCAGCAGCTTGGATGGGGGCGGGGAGATTCCCCTGCCAGATACGCAGTATTTT.

V gene TRBV9 combines with J gene TRBJ1-3, with D unclear. CDR3 size: 14 residues. Germline V gene sequence: CDR1 SGDLS, CDR2 YYNGEE. The ends were cut back, 7 bases at V and 0 bases at J, with 11 bases in the middle. CDR3 protein: CASSLGGSGNTIYF. CDR3 nucleotides: TGTGCCAGCTCGCTAGGAGGCTCTGGAAACACCATATATTTT. Looking up the rest from reference TRBV9 and TRBJ1-3 gives the full variable domain: DSGVTQTPKHLITATGQRVTLRCSPRSGDLSVYWYQQSLDQGLQFLIQYYNGEERAKGNILERFSAQQFPDLHSELNLSSLELGDSALYFCASSLGGSGNTIYFGEGSWLTVV.